This TCR beta chain was retrieved from a study of T cells in Graves' hyperthyroidism and ophthalmopathy. This clonotype was seen once. Amplified regions were TCR beta CDR3 sequences from RNA transcripts. Primed by the HTBI set, a first-round RT-PCR was run on the TCR CDR3. TCRdb re-called the multiplex PCR reads with MiXCR, one entry per CDR3 protein. Of under 650,000 distinct CDR3 sequences in the sample, 15% to 20% were seen once. The germline V gene encodes CDR1 DFQATT and CDR2 SNEGSKA (reference sequence). V lost 2 bases to trimming and J lost 6 bases; unmatched junction nucleotides: 6. The CDR3 has 14 amino acids.

The sequenced sample was blood. The receptor was derived from a woman younger than 45 with Graves' hyperthyroidism. The V gene is TRBV20-1, the J gene TRBJ2-1; 8 bases fit TRBD2. Here the CDR3 reads CSARRWTSTNEQFF. In DNA, the CDR3 is TGCAGTGCTAGAAGGTGGACTAGCACCAATGAGCAGTTCTTC.